This is a list of T cell receptor beta chains from one sample in a study of control samples from healthy donors and cancer patients. Clones were read by immunoSEQ multiplex PCR, and TCRdb kept only the in-frame ones, dropping some. This sample has about 140,000 clones, with 94% found just once. The source material was blood. Every receptor here comes from a man between 40 and 49 years old in good health. CDR3s include the opening cysteine and the closing phenylalanine or tryptophan. Each record gives: V gene, clone size, D gene, J gene, CDR3 protein, CDR3 DNA. The D gene is left open where the match is weak. Part of the rows lack a size; the others show once, few, many or a class for expanded clones.

>TRBV5-1|.|TRBD1|TRBJ2-2
CASSSEGTAFTGELFF
TGCGCCAGCAGCTCCGAGGGGACAGCCTTCACCGGGGAGCTGTTTTTT
>TRBV30|few|TRBD2|TRBJ2-5
CAWSRGLADSQETQYF
TGTGCCTGGAGTAGGGGCCTAGCGGACTCCCAAGAGACCCAGTACTTC
>TRBV13|.|.|TRBJ1-4
CASSLGRSNEKLFF
TGTGCCAGCAGCTTAGGCCGGTCTAATGAAAAACTGTTTTTT
>TRBV6-6|.|.|TRBJ2-3
CASIGLPPADTQYF
TGTGCCAGCATTGGACTACCGCCTGCAGATACGCAGTATTTT
>TRBV10-1|.|.|TRBJ2-3
CASSGGARLTDTQYF
TGCGCCAGCAGTGGTGGGGCAAGACTCACAGATACGCAGTATTTT
>TRBV2|.|TRBD1|TRBJ1-6
CASTGQGNSPLHF
TGTGCCAGCACAGGACAGGGAAATTCACCCCTCCACTTT
>TRBV21-1|.|.|TRBJ1-1
CASLRREGNTEAFF
TGTGCCAGCTTAAGGCGTGAAGGGAACACTGAAGCTTTCTTT
>TRBV10-3|.|TRBD1|TRBJ1-5
CATHPGTGGSNQPQHF
TGTGCCACACATCCCGGGACAGGAGGCAGCAATCAGCCCCAGCATTTT
>TRBV6-4|.|.|TRBJ2-3
CASSDSRSTDTQYF
TGTGCCAGCAGTGACTCTAGGTCCACAGATACGCAGTATTTT
>TRBV25-1|.|TRBD1|TRBJ1-2
CASSVRDRFGYTF
TGTGCCAGCAGTGTCCGGGACAGGTTCGGCTACACCTTC
>TRBV28|.|.|TRBJ1-2
CAIKKGGLVWQYGYTF
TGTGCCATTAAGAAGGGGGGCCTCGTATGGCAGTATGGCTACACCTTC
>TRBV27|.|.|TRBJ2-5
CASSLTGVFQETQYF
TGTGCCAGCAGTCTGACAGGAGTATTCCAAGAGACCCAGTACTTC
>TRBV11-3|.|.|TRBJ1-2
CASTLDRSYGYTF
TGTGCCAGCACCCTAGACAGATCCTATGGCTACACCTTC
>TRBV7-9|.|.|TRBJ1-1
CASSSEEEAFF
TGTGCCAGCAGCTCCGAGGAGGAAGCTTTCTTT
>TRBV5-6|.|.|TRBJ1-4
CASSFGGSGEKLFF
TGTGCCAGCAGCTTTGGAGGGTCGGGTGAAAAACTGTTTTTT
>TRBV14|.|.|TRBJ2-2
CASSQDLGGELFF
TGTGCCAGCAGCCAAGACTTAGGAGGGGAGCTGTTTTTT
>TRBV9|once|.|TRBJ1-1
CASSSKSTEAFF
TGTGCCAGTAGCTCAAAGAGCACTGAAGCTTTCTTT
>TRBV9|.|.|TRBJ2-4
CASSVEPVGSKNIQYF
TGTGCCAGCAGCGTAGAGCCCGTTGGAAGCAAAAACATTCAGTACTTC
>TRBV14|.|.|TRBJ2-5
CASSLPLRQQYF
TGTGCCAGCAGCCTCCCATTACGGCAGCAGTACTTC
>TRBV6-5|.|.|TRBJ1-5
CASSFGEVGQPQHF
TGTGCCAGCAGTTTCGGGGAGGTAGGGCAGCCCCAGCATTTT